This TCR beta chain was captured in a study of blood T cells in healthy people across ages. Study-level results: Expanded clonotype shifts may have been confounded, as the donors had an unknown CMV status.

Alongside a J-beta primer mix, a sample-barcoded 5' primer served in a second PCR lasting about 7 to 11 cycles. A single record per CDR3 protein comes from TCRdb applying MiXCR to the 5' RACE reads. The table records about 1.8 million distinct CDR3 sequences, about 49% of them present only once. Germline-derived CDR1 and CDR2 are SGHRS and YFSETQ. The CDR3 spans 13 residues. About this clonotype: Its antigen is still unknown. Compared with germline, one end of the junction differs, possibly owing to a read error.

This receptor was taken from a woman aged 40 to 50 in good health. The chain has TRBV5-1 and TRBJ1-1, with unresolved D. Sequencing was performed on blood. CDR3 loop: CTSSFLDGTEAFF. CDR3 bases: TGCACCAGCAGCTTCCTAGACGGGACTGAAGCTTTCTTT.